The T cell receptor (beta chain) described here comes from a study of graft-versus-host responses after intestinal transplantation. Study overall: Every recipient had anti-thymocyte globulin induction and around three years of tacrolimus plus steroids. The study's findings and limits: Individuals who had graft-donor T cell macrochimerism had allografts that showed high graft-versus-host to host-versus-graft clonal ratios. The marrow of recipients harbored GvH clones, and ileum or blood showed some of them first.

TCRdb's copy holds only in-frame clones and misses some; the assay was immunoSEQ multiplex PCR. Found here are almost 55,000 clones, less than 95% of them singletons; the top ten hold roughly 5.5%. V was clipped by 10 bases and J by 0 bases; unmatched bases: 5. This CDR3 region has 14 residues. Germline CDR1 and CDR2: MNHNY and SVGAGI (reference sequence). In the case of this clone: The antigen is unknown.

Source: PBMCs, taken 650 to 670 days after intestinal transplant. This TCR came from a human patient who received an intestinal transplant, so some T cells may come from the graft donor. The rearrangement joins TRBV6-6 to TRBJ2-2, with TRBD1 matching 7 bases. The CDR3 loop reads CATQDRSNTGELFF. CDR3 nucleotide sequence: TGTGCCACCCAGGACAGGTCGAACACCGGGGAGCTGTTTTTT.